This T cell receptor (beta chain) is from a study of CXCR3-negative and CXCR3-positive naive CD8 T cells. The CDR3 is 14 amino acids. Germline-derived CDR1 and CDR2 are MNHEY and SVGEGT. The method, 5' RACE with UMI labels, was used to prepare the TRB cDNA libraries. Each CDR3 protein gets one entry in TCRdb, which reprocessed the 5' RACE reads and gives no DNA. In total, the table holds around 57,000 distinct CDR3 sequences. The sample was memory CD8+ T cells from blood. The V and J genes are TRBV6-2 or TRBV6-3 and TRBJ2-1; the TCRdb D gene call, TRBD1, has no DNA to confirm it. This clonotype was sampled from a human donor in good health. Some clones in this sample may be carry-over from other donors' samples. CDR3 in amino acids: CASSSPGTDNEQFF.